The T cell receptor beta chain under discussion was sequenced for a study of cytomegalovirus exposure and HLA in healthy donors. On this clone: Its antigen is unidentified.

Whole-study findings and limits: What was likely a sequencing artifact was a cluster of highly shared sequence variants.

In the PCR, 60 Vbeta and 13 Jbeta primers were used. Produced via immunoSEQ multiplex PCR; TCRdb's table is partial and in-frame only. The sample records around 180,000 clones, 65% to 85% being singletons. In germline, CDR1 is SGHAT, CDR2 FQNNGV. The V and J ends lost 1 base and 4 bases respectively, with 10 bases between them. The CDR3 length is 14 residues. The clonotype originates from a man in his sixties in good health and CMV-seronegative. The chain recombines TRBV11-2 with TRBJ1-1, with no clear D. Source material: PBMCs. The CDR3 nucleotides are TGTGCCAGCAGCTTAGGTGGGCCGAGCACTGAAGCTTTCTTT. Protein product: CASSLGGPSTEAFF.